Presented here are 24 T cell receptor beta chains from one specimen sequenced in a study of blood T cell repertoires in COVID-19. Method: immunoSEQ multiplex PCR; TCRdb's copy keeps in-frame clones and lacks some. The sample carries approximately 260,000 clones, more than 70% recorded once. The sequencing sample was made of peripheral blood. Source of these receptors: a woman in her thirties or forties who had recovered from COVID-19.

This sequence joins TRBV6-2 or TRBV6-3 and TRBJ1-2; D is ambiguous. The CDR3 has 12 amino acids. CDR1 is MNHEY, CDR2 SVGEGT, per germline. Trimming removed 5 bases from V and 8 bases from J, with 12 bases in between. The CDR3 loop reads CASSPGQYGYTF. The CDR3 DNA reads TGTGCCAGCAGTCCAGGTCAATACGGCTACACCTTC.

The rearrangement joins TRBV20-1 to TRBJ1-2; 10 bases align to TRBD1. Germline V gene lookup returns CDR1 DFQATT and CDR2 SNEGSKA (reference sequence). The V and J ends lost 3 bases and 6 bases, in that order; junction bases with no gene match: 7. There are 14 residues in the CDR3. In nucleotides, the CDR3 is TGCAGTGCTAGTGGGACAGGGGTAGGAGATGGCTACACCTTC. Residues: CSASGTGVGDGYTF.

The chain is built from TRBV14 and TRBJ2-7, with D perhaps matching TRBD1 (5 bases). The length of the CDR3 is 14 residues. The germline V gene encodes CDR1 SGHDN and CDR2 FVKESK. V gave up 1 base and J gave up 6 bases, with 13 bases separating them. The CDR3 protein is CASSQVWGRFEQYF. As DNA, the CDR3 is TGTGCCAGCAGCCAAGTTTGGGGCCGGTTCGAGCAGTACTTC.

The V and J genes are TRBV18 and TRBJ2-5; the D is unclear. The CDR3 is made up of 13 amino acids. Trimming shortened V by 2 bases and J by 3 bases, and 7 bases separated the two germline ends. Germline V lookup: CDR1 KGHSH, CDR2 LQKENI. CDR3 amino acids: CASSPGSKETQYF. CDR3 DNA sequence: TGTGCCAGCTCACCAGGCAGTAAAGAGACCCAGTACTTC.

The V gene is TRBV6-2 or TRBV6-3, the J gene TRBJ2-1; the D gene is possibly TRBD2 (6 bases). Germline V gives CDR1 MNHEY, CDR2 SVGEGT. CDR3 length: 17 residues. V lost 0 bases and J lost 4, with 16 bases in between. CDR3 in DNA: TGTGCCAGCAGTTACTCGAGGACTACCACAAGTTACAATGAGCAGTTCTTC. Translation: CASSYSRTTTSYNEQFF.

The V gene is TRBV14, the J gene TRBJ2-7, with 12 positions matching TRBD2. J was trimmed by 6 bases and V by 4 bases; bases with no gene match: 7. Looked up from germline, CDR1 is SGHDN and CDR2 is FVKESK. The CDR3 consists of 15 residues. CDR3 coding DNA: TGTGCCAGCAGCCTACTAGCGGGAGGTTCGGGCGAGCAGTACTTC. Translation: CASSLLAGGSGEQYF.

CDR3 sequence (DNA): TGTGCCAGCGGGGACAGCCATAATTCACCCCTCCACTTT. It codes for CASGDSHNSPLHF. The rearrangement links TRBV27 to TRBJ1-6; 7 bases are a match to TRBD1. V gave up 8 bases and J gave up 5 bases; unmatched junction bases: 3. From germline, CDR1 is MNHEY and CDR2 SMNVEV (reference sequence). The CDR3 is 13 residues long.

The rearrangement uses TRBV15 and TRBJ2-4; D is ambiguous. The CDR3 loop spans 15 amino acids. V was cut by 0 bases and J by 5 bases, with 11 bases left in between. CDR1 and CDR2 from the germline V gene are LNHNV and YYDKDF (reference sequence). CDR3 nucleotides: TGTGCCACCAGCAGAGATCAAGACATCGAAAACATTCAGTACTTC. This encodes CATSRDQDIENIQYF.

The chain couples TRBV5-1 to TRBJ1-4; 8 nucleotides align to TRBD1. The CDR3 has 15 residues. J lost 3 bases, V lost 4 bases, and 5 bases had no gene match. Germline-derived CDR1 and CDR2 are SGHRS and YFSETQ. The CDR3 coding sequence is TGCGCCAGCAGCCACAAGACAGGGGCTAATGAAAAACTGTTTTTT. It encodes CASSHKTGANEKLFF.

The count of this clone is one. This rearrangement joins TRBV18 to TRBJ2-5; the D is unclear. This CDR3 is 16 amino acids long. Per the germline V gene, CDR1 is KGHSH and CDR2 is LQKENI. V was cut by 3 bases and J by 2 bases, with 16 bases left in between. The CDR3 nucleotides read TGTGCCAGCTCACCGAGACATGCAGACGCTCAAGAGACCCAGTACTTC. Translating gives CASSPRHADAQETQYF. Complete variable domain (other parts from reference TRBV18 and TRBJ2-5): NAGVMQNPRHLVRRRGQEARLRCSPMKGHSHVYWYRQLPEEGLKFMVYLQKENIIDESGMPKERFSAEFPKEGPSILRIQQVVRGDSAAYFCASSPRHADAQETQYFGPGTRLLVL.

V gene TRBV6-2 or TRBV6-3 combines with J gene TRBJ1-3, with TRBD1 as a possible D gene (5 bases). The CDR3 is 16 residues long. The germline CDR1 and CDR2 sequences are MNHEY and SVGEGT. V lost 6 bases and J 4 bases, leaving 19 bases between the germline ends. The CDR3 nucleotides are TGTGCCAGCAGCCCAAGCAGGGCGGCTACGGGAAACACCATATATTTT. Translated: CASSPSRAATGNTIYF.

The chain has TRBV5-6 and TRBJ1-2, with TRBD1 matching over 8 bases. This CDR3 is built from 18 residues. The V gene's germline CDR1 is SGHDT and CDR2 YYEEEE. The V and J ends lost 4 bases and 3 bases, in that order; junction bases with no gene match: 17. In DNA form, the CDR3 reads TGTGCCAGCAGCCAAGAAGGAGTAGTGCAGGGGGCGTACTATGGCTACACCTTC. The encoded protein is CASSQEGVVQGAYYGYTF.

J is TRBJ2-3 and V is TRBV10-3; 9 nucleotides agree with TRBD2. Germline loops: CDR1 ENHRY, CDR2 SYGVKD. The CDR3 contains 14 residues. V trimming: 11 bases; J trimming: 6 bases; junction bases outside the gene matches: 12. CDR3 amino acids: CAAGGYETTDTQYF. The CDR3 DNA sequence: TGTGCCGCGGGGGGGTACGAGACGACGGATACGCAGTATTTT.

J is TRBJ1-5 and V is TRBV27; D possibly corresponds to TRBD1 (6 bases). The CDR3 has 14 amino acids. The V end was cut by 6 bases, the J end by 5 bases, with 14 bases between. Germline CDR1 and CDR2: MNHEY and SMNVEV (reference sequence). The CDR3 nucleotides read TGTGCCAGCAGCCCGACAGGATTATATCAGCCCCAGCATTTT. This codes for CASSPTGLYQPQHF.

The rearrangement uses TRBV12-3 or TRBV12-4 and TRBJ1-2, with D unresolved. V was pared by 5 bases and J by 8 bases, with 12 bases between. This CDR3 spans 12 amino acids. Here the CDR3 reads CASSLDSGGYTF. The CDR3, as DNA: TGTGCCAGCAGTCTAGACTCGGGGGGCTACACCTTC.

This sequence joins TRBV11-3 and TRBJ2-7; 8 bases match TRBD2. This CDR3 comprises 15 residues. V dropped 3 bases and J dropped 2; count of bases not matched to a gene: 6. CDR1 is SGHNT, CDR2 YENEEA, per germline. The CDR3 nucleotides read TGTGCCAGCAGCTTCGGGGGGGGCAGGACCTACGAGCAGTACTTC. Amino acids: CASSFGGGRTYEQYF.

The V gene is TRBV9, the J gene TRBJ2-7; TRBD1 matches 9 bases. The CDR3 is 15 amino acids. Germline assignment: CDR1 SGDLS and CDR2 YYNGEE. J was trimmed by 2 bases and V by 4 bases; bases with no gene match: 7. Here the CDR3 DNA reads TGTGCCAGCAGCTTCCGGGACAGGGATCCCTACGAGCAGTACTTC. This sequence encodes CASSFRDRDPYEQYF.

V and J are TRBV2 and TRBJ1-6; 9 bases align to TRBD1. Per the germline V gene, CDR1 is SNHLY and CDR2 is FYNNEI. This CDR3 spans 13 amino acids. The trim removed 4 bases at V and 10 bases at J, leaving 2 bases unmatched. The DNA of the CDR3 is TGTGCCAGCAGTGGGACAGGGGTCTCACCCCTCCACTTT. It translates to CASSGTGVSPLHF.

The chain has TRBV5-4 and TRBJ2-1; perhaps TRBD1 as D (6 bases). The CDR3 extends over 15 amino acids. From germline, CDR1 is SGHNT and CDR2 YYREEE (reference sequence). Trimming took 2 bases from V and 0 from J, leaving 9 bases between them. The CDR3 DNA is TGTGCCAGCAGCTTCAAGGGGGTCTCCTACAATGAGCAGTTCTTC. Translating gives CASSFKGVSYNEQFF.

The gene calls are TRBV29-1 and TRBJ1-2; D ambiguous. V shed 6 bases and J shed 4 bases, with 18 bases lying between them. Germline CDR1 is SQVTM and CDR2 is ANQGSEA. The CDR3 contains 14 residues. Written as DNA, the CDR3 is TGCAGCGTCCCGGTTAGGCGGGGTGGCTATGGCTACACCTTC. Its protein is CSVPVRRGGYGYTF. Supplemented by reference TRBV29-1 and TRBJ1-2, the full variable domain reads SAVISQKPSRDICQRGTSLTIQCQVDSQVTMMFWYRQQPGQSLTLIATANQGSEATYESGFVIDKFPISRPNLTFSTLTVSNMSPEDSSIYLCSVPVRRGGYGYTFGSGTRLTVV.

The CDR3 reads CASRRTGGAYSNQPQHF. CDR3 sequence (DNA): TGTGCCAGTAGGAGGACAGGGGGCGCTTATAGCAATCAGCCCCAGCATTTT. The chain recombines TRBV19 with TRBJ1-5; 11 nucleotides align to TRBD1. V dropped 6 bases and J dropped 0; count of bases not matched to a gene: 7. The CDR3 is 17 residues long. Germline lookup yields CDR1 LNHDA and CDR2 SQIVND (reference sequence).

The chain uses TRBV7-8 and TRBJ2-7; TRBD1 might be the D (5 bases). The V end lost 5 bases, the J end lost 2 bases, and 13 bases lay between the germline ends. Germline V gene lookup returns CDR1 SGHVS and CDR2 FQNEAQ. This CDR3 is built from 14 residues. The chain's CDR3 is CASSLGQGTYEQYF. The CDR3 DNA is TGTGCCAGCAGCCTTGGGCAGGGAACCTACGAGCAGTACTTC. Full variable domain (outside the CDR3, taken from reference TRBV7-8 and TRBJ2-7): GAGVSQSPRYKVAKRGQDVALRCDPISGHVSLFWYQQALGQGPEFLTYFQNEAQLDKSGLPSDRFFAERPEGSVSTLKIQRTQQEDSAVYLCASSLGQGTYEQYFGPGTRLTVT.

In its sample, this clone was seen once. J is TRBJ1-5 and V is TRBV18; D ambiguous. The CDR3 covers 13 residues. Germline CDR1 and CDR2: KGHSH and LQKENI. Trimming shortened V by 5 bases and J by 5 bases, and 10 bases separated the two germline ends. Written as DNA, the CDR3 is TGTGCCAGCTCATCGGATCAGGATCAGCCCCAGCATTTT. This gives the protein CASSSDQDQPQHF.

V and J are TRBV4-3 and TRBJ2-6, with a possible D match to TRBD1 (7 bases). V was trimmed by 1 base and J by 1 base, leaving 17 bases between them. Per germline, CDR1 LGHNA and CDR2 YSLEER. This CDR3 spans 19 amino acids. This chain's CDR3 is CASSQGRGRVQSGANVLTF. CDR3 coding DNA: TGCGCCAGCAGCCAAGGGAGGGGGCGTGTACAATCTGGGGCCAACGTCCTGACTTTC.